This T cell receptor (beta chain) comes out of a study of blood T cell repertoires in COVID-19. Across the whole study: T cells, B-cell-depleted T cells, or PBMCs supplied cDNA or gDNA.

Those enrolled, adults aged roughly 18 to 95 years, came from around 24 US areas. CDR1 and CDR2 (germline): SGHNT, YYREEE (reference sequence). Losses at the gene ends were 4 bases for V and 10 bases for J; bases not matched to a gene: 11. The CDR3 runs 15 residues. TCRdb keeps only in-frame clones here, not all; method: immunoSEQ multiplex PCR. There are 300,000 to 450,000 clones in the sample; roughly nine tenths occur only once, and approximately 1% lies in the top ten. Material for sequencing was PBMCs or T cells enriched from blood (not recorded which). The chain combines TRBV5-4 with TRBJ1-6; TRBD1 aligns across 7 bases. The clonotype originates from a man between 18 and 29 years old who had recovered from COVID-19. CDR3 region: CASSPRQGQRSPLHF. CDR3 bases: TGTGCCAGCAGCCCCCGACAGGGTCAGCGATCACCCCTCCACTTT.